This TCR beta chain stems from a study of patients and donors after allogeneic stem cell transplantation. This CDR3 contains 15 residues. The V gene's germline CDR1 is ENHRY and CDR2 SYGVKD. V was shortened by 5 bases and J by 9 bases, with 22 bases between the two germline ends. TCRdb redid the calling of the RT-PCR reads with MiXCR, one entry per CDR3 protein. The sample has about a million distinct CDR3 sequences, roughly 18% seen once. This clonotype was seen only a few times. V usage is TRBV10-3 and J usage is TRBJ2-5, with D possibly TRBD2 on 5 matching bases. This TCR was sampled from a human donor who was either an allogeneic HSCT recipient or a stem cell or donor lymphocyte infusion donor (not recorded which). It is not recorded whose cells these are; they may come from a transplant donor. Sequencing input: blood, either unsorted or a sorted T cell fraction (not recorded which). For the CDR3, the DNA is TGTGCCATCAGTTCCCTCCGGGGAGACTTGGATCCCCAGTACTTC. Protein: CAISSLRGDLDPQYF.